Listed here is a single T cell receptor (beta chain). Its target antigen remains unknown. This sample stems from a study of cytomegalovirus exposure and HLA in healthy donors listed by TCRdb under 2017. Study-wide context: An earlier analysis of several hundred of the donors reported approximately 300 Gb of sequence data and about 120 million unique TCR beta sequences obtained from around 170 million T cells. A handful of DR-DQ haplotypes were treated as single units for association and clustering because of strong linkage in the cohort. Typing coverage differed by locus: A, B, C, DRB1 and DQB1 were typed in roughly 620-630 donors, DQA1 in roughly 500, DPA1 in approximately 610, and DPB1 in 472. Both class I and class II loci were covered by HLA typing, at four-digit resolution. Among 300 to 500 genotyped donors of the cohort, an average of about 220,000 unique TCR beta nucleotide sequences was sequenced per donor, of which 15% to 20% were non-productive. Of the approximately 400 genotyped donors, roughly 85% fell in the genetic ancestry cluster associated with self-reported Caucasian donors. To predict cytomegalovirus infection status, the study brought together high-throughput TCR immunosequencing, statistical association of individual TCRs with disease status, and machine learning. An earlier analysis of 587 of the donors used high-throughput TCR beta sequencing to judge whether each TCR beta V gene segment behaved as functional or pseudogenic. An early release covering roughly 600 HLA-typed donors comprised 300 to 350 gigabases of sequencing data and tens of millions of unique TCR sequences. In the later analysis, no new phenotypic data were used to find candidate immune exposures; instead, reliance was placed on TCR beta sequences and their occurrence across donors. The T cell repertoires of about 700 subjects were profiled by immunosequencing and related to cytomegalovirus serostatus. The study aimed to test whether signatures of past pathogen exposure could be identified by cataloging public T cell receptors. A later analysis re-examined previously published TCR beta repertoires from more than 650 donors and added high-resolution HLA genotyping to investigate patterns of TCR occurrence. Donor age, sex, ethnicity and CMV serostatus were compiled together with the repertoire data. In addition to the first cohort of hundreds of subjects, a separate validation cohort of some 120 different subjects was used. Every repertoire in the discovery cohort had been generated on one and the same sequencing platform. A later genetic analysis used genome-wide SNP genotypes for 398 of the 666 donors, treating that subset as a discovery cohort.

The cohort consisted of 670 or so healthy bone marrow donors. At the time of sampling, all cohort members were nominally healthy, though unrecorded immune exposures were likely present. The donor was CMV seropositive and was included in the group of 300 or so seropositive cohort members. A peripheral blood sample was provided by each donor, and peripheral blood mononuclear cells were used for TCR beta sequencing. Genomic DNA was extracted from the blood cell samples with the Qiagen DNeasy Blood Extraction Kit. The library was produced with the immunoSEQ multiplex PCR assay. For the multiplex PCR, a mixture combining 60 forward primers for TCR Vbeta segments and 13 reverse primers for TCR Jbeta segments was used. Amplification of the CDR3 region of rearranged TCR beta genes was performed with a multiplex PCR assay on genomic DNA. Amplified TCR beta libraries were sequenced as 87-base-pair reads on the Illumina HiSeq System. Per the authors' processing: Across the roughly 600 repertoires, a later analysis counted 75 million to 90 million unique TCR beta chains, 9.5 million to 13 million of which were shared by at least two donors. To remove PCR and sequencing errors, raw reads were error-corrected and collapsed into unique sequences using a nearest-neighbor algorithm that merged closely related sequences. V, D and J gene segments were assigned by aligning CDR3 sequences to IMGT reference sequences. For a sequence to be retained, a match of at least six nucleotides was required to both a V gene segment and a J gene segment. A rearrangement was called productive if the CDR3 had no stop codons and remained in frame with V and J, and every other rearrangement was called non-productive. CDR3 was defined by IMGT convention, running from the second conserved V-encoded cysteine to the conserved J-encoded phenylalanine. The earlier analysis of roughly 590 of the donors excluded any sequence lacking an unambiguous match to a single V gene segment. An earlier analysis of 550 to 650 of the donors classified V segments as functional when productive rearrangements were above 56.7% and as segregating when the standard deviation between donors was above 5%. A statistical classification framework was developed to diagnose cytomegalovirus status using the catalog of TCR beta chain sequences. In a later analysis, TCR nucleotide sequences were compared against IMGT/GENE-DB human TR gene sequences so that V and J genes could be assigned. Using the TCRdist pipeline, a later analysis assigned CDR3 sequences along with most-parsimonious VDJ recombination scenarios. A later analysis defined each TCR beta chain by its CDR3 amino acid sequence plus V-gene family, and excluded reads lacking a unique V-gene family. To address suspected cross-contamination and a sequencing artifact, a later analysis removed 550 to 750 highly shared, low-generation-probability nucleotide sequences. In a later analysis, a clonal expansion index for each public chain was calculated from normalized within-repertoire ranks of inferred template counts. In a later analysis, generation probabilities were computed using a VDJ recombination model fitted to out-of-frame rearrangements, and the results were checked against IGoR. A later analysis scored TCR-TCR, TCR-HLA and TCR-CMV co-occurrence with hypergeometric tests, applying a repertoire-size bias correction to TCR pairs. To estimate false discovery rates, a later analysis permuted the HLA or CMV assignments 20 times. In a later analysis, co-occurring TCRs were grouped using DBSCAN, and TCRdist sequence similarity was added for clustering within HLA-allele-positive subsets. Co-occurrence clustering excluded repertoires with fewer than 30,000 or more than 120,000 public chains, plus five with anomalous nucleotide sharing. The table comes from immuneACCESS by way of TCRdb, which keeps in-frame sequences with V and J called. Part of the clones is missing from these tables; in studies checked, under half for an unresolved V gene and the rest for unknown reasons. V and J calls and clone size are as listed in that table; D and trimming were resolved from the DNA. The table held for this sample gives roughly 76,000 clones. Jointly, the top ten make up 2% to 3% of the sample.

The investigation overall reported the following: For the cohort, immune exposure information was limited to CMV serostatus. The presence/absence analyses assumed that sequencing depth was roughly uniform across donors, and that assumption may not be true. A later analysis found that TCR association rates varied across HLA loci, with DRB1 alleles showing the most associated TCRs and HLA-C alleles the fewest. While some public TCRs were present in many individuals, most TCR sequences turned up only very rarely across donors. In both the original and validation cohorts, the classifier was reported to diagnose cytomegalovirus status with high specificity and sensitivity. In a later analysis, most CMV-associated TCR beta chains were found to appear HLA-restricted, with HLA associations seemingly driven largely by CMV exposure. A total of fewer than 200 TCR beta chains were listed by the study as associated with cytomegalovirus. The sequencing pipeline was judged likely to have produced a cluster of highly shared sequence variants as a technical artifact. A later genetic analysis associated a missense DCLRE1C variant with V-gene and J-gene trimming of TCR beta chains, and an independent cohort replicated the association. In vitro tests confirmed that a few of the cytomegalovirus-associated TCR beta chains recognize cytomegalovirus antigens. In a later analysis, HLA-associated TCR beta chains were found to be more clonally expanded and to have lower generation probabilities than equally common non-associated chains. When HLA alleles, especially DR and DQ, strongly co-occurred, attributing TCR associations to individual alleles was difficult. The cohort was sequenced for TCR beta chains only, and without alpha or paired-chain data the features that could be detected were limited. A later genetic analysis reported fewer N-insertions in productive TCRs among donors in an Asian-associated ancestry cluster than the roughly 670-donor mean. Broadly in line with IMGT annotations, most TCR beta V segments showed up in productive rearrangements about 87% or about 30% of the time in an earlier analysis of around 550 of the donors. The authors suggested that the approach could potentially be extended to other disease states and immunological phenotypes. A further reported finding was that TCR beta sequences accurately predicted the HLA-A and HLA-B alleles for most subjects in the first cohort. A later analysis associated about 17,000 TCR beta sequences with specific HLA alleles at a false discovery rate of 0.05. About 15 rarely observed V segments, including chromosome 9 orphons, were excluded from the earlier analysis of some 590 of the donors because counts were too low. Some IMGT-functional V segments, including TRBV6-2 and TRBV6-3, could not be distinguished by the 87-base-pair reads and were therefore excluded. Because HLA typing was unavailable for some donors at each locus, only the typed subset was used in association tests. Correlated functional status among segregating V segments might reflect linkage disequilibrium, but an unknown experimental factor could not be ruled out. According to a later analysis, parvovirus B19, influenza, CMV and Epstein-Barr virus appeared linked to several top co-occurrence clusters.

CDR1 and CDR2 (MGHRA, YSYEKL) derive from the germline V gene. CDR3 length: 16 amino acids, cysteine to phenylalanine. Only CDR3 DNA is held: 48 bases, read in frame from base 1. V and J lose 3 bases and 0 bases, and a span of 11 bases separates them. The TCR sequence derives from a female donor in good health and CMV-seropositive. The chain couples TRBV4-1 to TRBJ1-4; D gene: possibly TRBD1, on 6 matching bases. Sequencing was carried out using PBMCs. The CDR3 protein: CASSHLWTATNEKLFF. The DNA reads TGCGCCAGCAGCCACCTTTGGACAGCAACTAATGAAAAACTGTTTTTT.